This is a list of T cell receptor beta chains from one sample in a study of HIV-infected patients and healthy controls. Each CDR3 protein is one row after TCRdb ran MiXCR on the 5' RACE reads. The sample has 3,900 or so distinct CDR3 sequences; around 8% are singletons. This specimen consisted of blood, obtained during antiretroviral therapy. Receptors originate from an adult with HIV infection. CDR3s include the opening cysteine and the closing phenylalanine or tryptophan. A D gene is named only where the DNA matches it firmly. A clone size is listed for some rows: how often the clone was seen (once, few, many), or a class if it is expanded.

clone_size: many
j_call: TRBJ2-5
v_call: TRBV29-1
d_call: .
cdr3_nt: TGCAGCGCAACCGGGGGGCCGGAGACCCAGTACTTC
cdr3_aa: CSATGGPETQYF

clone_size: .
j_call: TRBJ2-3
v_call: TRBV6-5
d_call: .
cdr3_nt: TGTGCCAGCAGTTACGACGACACAAGCACAGATACGCAGTATTTT
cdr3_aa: CASSYDDTSTDTQYF

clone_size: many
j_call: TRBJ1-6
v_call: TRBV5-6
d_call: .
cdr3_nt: TGTGCCAGCAGCTTGGGGGGACCGGGGAGCTCCTATAATTCACCCCTCCACTTT
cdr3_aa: CASSLGGPGSSYNSPLHF

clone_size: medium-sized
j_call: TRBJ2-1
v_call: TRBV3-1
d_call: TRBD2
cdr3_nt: TGTGCCAGCAGCCAAGAAGGGACTAGCGGGGCCAGAAGCGATGAGCAGTTCTTC
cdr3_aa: CASSQEGTSGARSDEQFF

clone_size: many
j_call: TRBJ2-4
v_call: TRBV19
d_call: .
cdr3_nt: TGTGCCAGTAGTATCGGGTCTCAGAGGGACATTCAGTACTTC
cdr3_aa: CASSIGSQRDIQYF

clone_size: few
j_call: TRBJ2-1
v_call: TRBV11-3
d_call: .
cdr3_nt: TGTGCCAGCAGCTTAGCAGGCAATGAGCAGTTCTTC
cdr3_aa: CASSLAGNEQFF

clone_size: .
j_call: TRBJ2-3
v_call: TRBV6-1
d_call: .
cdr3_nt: TGTGCCAGCAGTGAAGTGGGGACCGCTTCTAGCACAGATACGCAGTATTTT
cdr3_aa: CASSEVGTASSTDTQYF

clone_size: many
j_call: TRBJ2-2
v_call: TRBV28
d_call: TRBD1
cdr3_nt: TGTGCCAGCAGCGCATTGGGCAGGGGGCAAAGGGACACCGGGGAGCTGTTTTTT
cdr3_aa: CASSALGRGQRDTGELFF

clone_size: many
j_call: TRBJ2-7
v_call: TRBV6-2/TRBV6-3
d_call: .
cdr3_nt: TGTGCCAGCCGGGGGGCGGCGAACTCCTACGAGCAGTACTTC
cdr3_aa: CASRGAANSYEQYF

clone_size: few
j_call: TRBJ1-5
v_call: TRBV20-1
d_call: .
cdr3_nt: TGCAGTGCTGGGGCCTTTCAGGGGAGTCATAGCAATCAGCCCCAGCATTTT
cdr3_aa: CSAGAFQGSHSNQPQHF

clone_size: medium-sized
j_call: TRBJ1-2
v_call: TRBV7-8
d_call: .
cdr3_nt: TGTGCCAGCAGCTTAGCGGGTCGAAACTATGGCTACACCTTC
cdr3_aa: CASSLAGRNYGYTF

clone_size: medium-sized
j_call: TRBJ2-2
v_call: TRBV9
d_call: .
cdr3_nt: TGTGCCAGCAGCGTAGCTTCGGGGACCACCGGGGAGCTGTTTTTT
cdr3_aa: CASSVASGTTGELFF

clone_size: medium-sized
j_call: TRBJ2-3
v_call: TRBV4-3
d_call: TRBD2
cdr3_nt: TGCGCCAGCAGCCGCGGGACTAGCGGGGCACTTAGCACAGATACGCAGTATTTT
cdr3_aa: CASSRGTSGALSTDTQYF

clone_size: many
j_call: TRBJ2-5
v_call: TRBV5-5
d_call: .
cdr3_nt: TGTGCCAGCAGCTCCGGGACTCAGGCTGGGGGAGAGACCCAGTACTTC
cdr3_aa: CASSSGTQAGGETQYF

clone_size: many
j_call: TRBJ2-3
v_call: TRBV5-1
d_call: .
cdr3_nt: TGCGCCAGCACGCAAAGAAGGGACTCAGATACGCAGTATTTT
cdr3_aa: CASTQRRDSDTQYF

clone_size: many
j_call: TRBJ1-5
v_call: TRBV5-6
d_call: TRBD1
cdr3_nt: TGTGCCAGCAGCCGTTTGACAGGGATTAGCAATCAGCCCCAGCATTTT
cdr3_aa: CASSRLTGISNQPQHF

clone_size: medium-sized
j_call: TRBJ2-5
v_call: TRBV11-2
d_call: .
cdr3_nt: TGTGCCAGCAGCCTCACGCGGGGCAGAGAAGAGACCCAGTACTTC
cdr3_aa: CASSLTRGREETQYF

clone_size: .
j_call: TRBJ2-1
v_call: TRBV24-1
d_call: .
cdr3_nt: TGTGCCACCGGGATCACAGGGAGCAATGAGCAGTTCTTC
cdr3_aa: CATGITGSNEQFF

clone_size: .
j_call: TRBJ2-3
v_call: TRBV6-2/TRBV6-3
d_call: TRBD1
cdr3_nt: TGTGCCAGCAGTTTACGGCCAGGGGGAGATACGCAGTATTTT
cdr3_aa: CASSLRPGGDTQYF

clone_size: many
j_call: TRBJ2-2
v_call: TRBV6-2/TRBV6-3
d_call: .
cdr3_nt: TGTGCCAGCAGTTTGTTGAACACCGGGGAGCTGTTTTTT
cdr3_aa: CASSLLNTGELFF

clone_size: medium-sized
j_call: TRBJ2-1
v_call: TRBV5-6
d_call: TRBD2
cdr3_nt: TGTGCCAGCAGCCGCGGGGGTGTGGCGGGGGGAGACAATGAGCAGTTCTTC
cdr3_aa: CASSRGGVAGGDNEQFF

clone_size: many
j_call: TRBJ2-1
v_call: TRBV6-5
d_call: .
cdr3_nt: TGTGCCAGCCATGGAGGGGCGGGTCACAATGAGCAGTTCTTC
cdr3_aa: CASHGGAGHNEQFF

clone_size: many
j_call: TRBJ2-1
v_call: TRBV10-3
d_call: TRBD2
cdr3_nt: TGTGCCATCACCCAGGGACTAGCGGCGCGTGAGCAGTTCTTC
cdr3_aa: CAITQGLAAREQFF

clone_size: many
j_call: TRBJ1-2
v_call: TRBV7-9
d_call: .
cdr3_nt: TGTGCCAGCAGCGAACCGCTTTACTATGGCTACACCTTC
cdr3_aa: CASSEPLYYGYTF

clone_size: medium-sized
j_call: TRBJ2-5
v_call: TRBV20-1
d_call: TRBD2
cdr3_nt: TGCAGTGCTTTCCGACCTGGACTAGCGGGGGCAGGGACCCAGTACTTC
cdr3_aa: CSAFRPGLAGAGTQYF

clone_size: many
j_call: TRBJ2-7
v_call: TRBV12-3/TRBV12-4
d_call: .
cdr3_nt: TGTGCCAGCAGTTATAAGTCCTCGATCCCCTACGAGCAGTACTTC
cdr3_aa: CASSYKSSIPYEQYF

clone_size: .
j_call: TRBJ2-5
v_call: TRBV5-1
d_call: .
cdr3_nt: TGCGCCAGCAGTCGTTCCGGGACCCCCGGCGAGGAGACCCAGTACTTC
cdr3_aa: CASSRSGTPGEETQYF

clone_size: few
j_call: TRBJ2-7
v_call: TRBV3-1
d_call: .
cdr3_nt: TGTGCCAGCAGCCAAGGGTCGGCCAGCTACGAGCAGTACTTC
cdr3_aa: CASSQGSASYEQYF

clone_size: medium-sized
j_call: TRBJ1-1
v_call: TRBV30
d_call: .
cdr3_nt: TGTGCCTTGTCCAGGGGAGAAGCTTTCTTT
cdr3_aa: CALSRGEAFF

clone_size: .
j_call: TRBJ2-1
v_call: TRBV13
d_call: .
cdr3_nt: TGTGCCAGCAGCTTAACCTACAATGAGCAGTTCTTC
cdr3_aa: CASSLTYNEQFF

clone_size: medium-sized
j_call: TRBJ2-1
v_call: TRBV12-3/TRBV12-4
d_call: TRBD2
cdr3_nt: TGTGCCAGCATTGTAGGTAGCGGGGTTTTGGGGAATGAGCAGTTCTTC
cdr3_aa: CASIVGSGVLGNEQFF

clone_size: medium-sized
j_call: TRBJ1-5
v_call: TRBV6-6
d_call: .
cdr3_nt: TGTGCCAGCAGTGCCTCCCGGGAGGATCAGCCCCAGCATTTT
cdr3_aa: CASSASREDQPQHF

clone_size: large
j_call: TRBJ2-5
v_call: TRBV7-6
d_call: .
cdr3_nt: TGTGCCAGCAGTCGGGGCGAGACCCAGTACTTC
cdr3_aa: CASSRGETQYF

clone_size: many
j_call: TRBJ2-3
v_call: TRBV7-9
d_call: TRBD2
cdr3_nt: TGTGCCAGCAGCCATCCCCGGGGACTAGCGGGGTTGTTTCCCACAGATACGCAGTATTTT
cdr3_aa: CASSHPRGLAGLFPTDTQYF

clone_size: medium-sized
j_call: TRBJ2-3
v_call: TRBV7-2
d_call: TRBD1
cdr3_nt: TGTGCCAGCAGCCGCACAGGGGGAGATACGCAGTATTTT
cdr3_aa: CASSRTGGDTQYF

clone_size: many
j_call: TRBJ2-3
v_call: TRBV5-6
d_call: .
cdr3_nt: TGTGCCAGCAGCCCCTGGTCCACAGATACGCAGTATTTT
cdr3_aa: CASSPWSTDTQYF

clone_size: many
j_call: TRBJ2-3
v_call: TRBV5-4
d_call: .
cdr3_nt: TGTGCCAGCAGAGGACAATTCGCTAGCACAGATACGCAGTATTTT
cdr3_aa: CASRGQFASTDTQYF

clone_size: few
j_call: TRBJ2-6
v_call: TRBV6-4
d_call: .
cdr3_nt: TGTGCCAGCAGTCCCCTAAAGGGGGGTTCTGGGGCCAACGTCCTGACTTTC
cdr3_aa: CASSPLKGGSGANVLTF

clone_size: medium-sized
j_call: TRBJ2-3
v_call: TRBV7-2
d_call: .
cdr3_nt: TGTGCCAGCAGCGCCCTGTCGGGGGCAGATACGCAGTATTTT
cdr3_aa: CASSALSGADTQYF

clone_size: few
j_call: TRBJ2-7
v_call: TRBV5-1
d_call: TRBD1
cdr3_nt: TGCGCCAGCAGCCCGGACAGGACCTACGAGCAGTACTTC
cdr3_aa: CASSPDRTYEQYF

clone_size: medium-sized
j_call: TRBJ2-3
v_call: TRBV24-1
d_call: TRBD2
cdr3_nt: TGTGCCACCAGTGATGTTAGCGGGGGCACAGATACGCAGTATTTT
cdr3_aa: CATSDVSGGTDTQYF

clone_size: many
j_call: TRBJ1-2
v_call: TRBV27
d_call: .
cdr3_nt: TGTGCTTCGCGCAGGGGCAGGCACTTAGCTAACTATGGCTACACCTTC
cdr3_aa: CASRRGRHLANYGYTF

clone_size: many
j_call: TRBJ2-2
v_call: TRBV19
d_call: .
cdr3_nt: TGTGCCAGTAAGGGCAGGGGCACCGGGGAGCTGTTTTTT
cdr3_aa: CASKGRGTGELFF

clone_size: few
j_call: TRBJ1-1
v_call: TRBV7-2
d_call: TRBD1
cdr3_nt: TGTGCCAGCAGCTTATTCGACAGGGTCCATGAAGCTTTCTTT
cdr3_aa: CASSLFDRVHEAFF

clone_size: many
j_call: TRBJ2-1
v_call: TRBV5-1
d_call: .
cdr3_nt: TGCGCCAGCAGCTTGAACAGGGCCTATGAGCAGTTCTTC
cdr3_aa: CASSLNRAYEQFF

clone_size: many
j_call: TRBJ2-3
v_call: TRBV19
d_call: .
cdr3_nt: TGTGCCAGTAGTATCGATTTCGGGGGAAGCACAGATACGCAGTATTTT
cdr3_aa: CASSIDFGGSTDTQYF

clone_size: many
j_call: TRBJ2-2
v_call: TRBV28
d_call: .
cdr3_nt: TGTGCCAGCAGTTTTGGACCGGGGAGGGGGACCGGGGAGCTGTTTTTT
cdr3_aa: CASSFGPGRGTGELFF

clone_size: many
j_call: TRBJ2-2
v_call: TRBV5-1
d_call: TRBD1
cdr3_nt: TGCGCCAGCAGCTTGGGACAGGGGTCATCCGGGGAGCTGTTTTTT
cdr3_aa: CASSLGQGSSGELFF

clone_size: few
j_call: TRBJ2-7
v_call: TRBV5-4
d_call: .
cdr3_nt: TGTGCCAGCAGCTTGGACAGGAGCTCCTACGAGCAGTACTTC
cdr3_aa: CASSLDRSSYEQYF

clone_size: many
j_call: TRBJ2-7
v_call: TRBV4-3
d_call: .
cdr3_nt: TGCGCCAGCAGCCAAGCGGGAGAGCAGTACTTC
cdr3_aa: CASSQAGEQYF

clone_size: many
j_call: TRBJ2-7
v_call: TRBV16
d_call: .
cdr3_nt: TGTGCCAGCAGCCAATCTTCTGGCGTGAGCTCCTACGAGCAGTACTTC
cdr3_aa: CASSQSSGVSSYEQYF

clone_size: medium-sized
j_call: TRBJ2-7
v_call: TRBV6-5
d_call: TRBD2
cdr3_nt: TGTGCCAGCAGCAATGGACTAGCTGACAGGCAGTACTTC
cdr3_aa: CASSNGLADRQYF

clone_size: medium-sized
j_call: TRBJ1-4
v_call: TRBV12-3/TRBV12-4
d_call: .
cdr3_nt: TGTGCCAGCAGTTTAGCGCCCAGAGGGTTTTCGGCAACTAATGAAAAACTGTTTTTT
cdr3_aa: CASSLAPRGFSATNEKLFF